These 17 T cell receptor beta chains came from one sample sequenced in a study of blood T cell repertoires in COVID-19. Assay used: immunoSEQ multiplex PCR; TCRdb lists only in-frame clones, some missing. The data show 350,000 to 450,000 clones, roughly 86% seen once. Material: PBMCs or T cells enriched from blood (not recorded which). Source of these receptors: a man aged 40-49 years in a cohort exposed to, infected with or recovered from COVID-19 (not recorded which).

The DNA for the CDR3 is TGTGCCATCAGGGACCCTAGCGCGCCCTACGAGCAGTACTTC. It translates to CAIRDPSAPYEQYF. This chain uses TRBV10-3 with TRBJ2-7; the D gene is possibly TRBD2 (6 bases). The germline V and J ends were trimmed by 6 bases and 2 bases, with 14 bases remaining between them. CDR1 is ENHRY, CDR2 SYGVKD, per germline. This CDR3 contains 14 residues.

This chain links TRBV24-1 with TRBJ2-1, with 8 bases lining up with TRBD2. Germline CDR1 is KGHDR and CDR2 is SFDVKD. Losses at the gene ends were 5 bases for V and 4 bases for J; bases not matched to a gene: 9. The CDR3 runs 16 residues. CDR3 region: CATSGEGGRPYNEQFF. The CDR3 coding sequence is TGTGCCACCAGTGGAGAGGGCGGGAGGCCTTACAATGAGCAGTTCTTC.

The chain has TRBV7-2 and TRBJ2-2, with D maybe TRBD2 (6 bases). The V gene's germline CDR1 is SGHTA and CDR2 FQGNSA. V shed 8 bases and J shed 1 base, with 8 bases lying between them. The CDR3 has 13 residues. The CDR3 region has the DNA TGTGCCAGCGGGGACTGGAACACCGGGGAGCTGTTTTTT. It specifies CASGDWNTGELFF.

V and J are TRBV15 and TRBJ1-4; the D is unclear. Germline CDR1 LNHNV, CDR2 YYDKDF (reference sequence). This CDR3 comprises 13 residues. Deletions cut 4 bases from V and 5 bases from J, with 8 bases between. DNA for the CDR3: TGTGCCACCAGCAACGGACTCAATGAAAAACTGTTTTTT. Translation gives CATSNGLNEKLFF.

CDR3 nucleotide sequence: TGTGCCAGCAGCCAGACCTTTAGCGGGAACTACGAGCAGTACTTC. Protein product: CASSQTFSGNYEQYF. V and J are TRBV3-1 (or the pseudogene TRBV3-2) and TRBJ2-7; TRBD2 matches at 8 bases. Germline assignment: CDR1 LGHDT and CDR2 YNNKEL (reference sequence). The V gene end was trimmed by 3 bases and the J gene end by 3 bases; junction bases not matched to a gene: 7. The CDR3 covers 15 residues.

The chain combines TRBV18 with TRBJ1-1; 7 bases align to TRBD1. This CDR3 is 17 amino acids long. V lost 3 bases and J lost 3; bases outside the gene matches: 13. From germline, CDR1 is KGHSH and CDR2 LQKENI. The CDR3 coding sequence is TGTGCCAGCTCACCTTCTCCGGCAGGGGGATTTGACACTGAAGCTTTCTTT. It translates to CASSPSPAGGFDTEAFF.

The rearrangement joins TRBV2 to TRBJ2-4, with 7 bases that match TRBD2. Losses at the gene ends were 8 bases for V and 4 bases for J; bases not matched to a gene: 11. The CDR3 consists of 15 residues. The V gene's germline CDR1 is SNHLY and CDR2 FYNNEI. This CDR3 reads CASGRSSGYKNIQYF. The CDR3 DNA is TGTGCCAGCGGGAGGAGTAGCGGGTATAAAAACATTCAGTACTTC.

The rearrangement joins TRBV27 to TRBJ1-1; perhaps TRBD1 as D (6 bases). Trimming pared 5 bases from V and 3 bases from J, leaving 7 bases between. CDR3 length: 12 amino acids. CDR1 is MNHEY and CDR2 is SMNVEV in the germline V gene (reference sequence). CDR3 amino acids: CASSGQYTEAFF. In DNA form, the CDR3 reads TGTGCCAGCAGTGGACAGTACACTGAAGCTTTCTTT.

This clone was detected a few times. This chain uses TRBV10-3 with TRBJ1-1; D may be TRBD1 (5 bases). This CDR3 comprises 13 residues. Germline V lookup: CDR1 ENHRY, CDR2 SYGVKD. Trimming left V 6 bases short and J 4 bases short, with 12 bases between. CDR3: CAIRGLPSTEAFF. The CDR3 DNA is TGTGCCATCAGGGGGCTTCCGAGCACTGAAGCTTTCTTT.

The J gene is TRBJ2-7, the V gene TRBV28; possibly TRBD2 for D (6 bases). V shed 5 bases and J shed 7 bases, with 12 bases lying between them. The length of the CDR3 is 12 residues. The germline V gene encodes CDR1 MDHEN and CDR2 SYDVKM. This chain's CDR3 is CASSPLAGEQYF. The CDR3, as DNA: TGTGCCAGCAGTCCTTTGGCGGGAGAGCAGTACTTC.

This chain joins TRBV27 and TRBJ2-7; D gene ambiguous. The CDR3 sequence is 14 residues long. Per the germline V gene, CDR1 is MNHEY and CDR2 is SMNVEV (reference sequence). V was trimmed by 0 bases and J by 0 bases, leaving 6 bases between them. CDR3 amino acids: CASSLSTNSYEQYF. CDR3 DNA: TGTGCCAGCAGTTTATCAACAAACTCCTACGAGCAGTACTTC.

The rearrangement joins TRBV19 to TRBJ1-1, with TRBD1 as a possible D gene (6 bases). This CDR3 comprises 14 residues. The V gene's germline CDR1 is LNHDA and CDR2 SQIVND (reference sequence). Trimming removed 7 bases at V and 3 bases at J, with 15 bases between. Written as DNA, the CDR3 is TGTGCCAGTAAAGTGGGGGCGCTTTACACTGAAGCTTTCTTT. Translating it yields CASKVGALYTEAFF. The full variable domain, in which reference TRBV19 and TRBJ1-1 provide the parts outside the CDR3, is DGGITQSPKYLFRKEGQNVTLSCEQNLNHDAMYWYRQDPGQGLRLIYYSQIVNDFQKGDIAEGYSVSREKKESFPLTVTSAQKNPTAFYLCASKVGALYTEAFFGQGTRLTVV.

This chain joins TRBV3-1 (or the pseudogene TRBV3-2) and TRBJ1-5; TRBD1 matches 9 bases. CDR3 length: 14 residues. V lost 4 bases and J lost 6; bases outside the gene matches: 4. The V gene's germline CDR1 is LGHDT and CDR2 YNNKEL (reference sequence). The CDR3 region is CASSRTGESQPQHF. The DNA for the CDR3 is TGTGCCAGCAGCCGGACAGGGGAGAGTCAGCCCCAGCATTTT.

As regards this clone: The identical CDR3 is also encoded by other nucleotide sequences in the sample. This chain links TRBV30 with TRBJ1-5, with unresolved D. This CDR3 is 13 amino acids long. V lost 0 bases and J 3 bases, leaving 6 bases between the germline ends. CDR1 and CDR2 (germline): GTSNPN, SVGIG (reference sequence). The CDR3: CAWSVRDNQPQHF. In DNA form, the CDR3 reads TGTGCCTGGAGTGTCCGGGACAATCAGCCCCAGCATTTT. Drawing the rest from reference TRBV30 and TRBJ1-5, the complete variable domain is SQTIHQWPATLVQPVGSPLSLECTVEGTSNPNLYWYRQAAGRGLQLLFYSVGIGQISSEVPQNLSASRPQDRQFILSSKKLLLSDSGFYLCAWSVRDNQPQHFGDGTRLSIL.

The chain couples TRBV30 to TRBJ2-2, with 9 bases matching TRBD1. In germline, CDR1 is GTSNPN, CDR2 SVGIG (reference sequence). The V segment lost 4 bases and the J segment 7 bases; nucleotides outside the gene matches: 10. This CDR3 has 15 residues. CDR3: CAWNHRGQPGGELFF. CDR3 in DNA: TGTGCCTGGAACCACAGGGGGCAGCCGGGCGGGGAGCTGTTTTTT.

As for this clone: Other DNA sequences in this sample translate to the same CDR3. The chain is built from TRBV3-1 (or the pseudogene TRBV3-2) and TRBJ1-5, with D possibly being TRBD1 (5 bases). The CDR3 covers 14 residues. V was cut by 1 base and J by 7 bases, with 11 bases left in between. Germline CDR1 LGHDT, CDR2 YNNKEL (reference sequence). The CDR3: CASSQGGGGQPQHF. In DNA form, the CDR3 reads TGTGCCAGCAGCCAAGGGGGTGGGGGGCAGCCCCAGCATTTT.

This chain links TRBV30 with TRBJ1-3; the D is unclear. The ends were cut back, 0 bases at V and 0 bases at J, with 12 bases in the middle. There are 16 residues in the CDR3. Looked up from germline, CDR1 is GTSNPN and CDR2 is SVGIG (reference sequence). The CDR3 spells CAWSVKQLRSGNTIYF. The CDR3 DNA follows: TGTGCCTGGAGTGTTAAACAGCTGCGCTCTGGAAACACCATATATTTT.